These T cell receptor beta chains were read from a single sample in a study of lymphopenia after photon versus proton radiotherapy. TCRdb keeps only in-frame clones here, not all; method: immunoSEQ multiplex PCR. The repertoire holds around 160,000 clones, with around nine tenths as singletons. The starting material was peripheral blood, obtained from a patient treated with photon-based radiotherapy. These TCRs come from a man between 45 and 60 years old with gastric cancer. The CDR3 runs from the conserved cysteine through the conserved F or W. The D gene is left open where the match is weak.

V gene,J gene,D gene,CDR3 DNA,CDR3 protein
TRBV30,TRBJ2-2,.,TGTGCCTGGGAGGAGGGGAACACCGGGGAGCTGTTTTTT,CAWEEGNTGELFF
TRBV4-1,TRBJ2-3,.,TGCGCCAGCAGCCAAGCCCGTAACACAGATACGCAGTATTTT,CASSQARNTDTQYF
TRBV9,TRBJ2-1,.,TGTGCCAGCAGCGTACAGAGCCAAGATGAGCAGTTCTTC,CASSVQSQDEQFF
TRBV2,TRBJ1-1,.,TGTGCCAGCAGTTCGATGGGCACTGAAGCTTTCTTT,CASSSMGTEAFF
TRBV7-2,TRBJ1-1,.,TGTGCCAGCAGCTTAGTGGCAGCCACTGAAGCTTTCTTT,CASSLVAATEAFF
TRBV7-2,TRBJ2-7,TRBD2,TGTGCCAGCAGCGCCCGGACTAGCGGGGGCTACGAGCAGTACTTC,CASSARTSGGYEQYF
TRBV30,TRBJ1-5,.,TGTGCCTGGAGTGTAGGGGGGGCATATAGCAATCAGCCCCAGCATTTT,CAWSVGGAYSNQPQHF
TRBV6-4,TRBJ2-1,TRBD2,TGTGCCAGCAGTCTCCTGGGACTAGCGGGAACCTACAATGAGCAGTTCTTC,CASSLLGLAGTYNEQFF
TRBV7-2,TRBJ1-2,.,TGTGCCAGCAGCTCCGGACAGAGTCCCTATGGCTACACCTTC,CASSSGQSPYGYTF
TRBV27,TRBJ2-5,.,TGTGCCAGCAGTTTCGCAGCACAAGAGACCCAGTACTTC,CASSFAAQETQYF
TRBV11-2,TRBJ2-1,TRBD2,TGTGCCAGCAGCCCACTAGCGGGAGGGTACAATGAGCAGTTCTTC,CASSPLAGGYNEQFF